This TCR beta chain was profiled in a study of regulatory T cells in long-lasting Graves disease. Broader study findings: With persistent disease, TRBV28, TRBJ1-2 and TRBJ2-5 were the favored segments.

Researchers made TCR beta libraries by using iRepertoire HTBI primers and running Arm-PCR on CDR3 regions. TCRdb redid the calling of the multiplex PCR reads with MiXCR, one entry per CDR3 protein. The repertoire consists of just over 600,000 distinct CDR3 sequences, with roughly 15% occurring once and the leading ten covering 18%. The time point denotes: newly diagnosed GD, antithyroid drugs for less than 3 months. TCR sequences were obtained from RNA taken from PBMCs. Patients met American Thyroid Association criteria for Graves' disease. Remarks on this clonotype: The antigen is not known.

The CDR3 is made up of 16 amino acids. V dropped 4 bases and J dropped 0; count of bases not matched to a gene: 9. Germline-derived CDR1 and CDR2 are SGHDT and YYEEEE. The data also belong to a second study, concerning T cells in Graves' hyperthyroidism and ophthalmopathy. That report notes: First-round RT-PCR of the TCR CDR3 relied on the HTBI primer set.

The material was peripheral blood mononuclear cells (PBMCs), obtained at new diagnosis, from a patient treated with antithyroid drugs. This TCR was sampled from a woman younger than 45 with Graves disease. The J gene is TRBJ2-5, the V gene TRBV5-6; 7 positions match TRBD1. The CDR3 loop is CASSATGVLYQETQYF. The CDR3, as DNA: TGTGCCAGCAGCGCTACAGGGGTATTGTACCAAGAGACCCAGTACTTC.